This TCR beta chain was recovered during a study of T cell repertoires in cytomegalovirus infection. Study details: Recently identified HLA-C-restricted CMV epitopes were among the peptides used.

MiXCR, applied by TCRdb to the reads, yields one record per CDR3 protein. This table holds about 270,000 distinct CDR3 sequences, 22% found once. This clonotype showed up just a few times. Its target is not known. The CDR3 consists of 12 residues. V lost 3 bases to trimming and J lost 10 bases, with 12 bases between them. The germline V gene has CDR1 SEHNR and CDR2 FQNEAQ (reference sequence). This chain connects TRBV7-9 to TRBJ1-2; maybe TRBD1 (6 bases). This clonotype originated in a human donor in good health (CMV status not recorded). Some clones in this sample may be carry-over from other donors' samples. The material sequenced was cultured PBMCs, taken from culture after CMV antigen stimulation. DNA for the CDR3: TGTGCCAGCAGCTTTAATCGACAGGACTACACCTTC. Its protein is CASSFNRQDYTF.